The sequence of this T cell receptor (beta chain) was determined in a study of T cell responses to AZD1222 COVID-19 vaccine. Study observations and caveats: Nearly half of spike-specific TCRs reportedly target variant regions that are unmutated in the B.1.351 and B.1.1.7 variants. Possibly, clonal diversity was underestimated; donors were largely white British and included more females.

For this clone: Its antigen remains unknown.

Assay: immunoSEQ multiplex PCR; the TCRdb copy retains only in-frame clones and omits some. This sample has 110,000 to 150,000 clones, with 70% to 90% found just once. The CDR3 has 16 residues. V was cut by 3 bases and J by 1 base, with 13 bases left in between. CDR1 is MGHRA, CDR2 YSYEKL, per germline. This material consisted of peripheral blood, taken on day 0 of AZD1222 vaccination. The clonotype originates from an adult in good health. The chain joins TRBV4-1 to TRBJ2-1; D not resolved. This chain's CDR3 is CASSQSAVPSYNEQFF. DNA of the CDR3: TGCGCCAGCAGCCAGTCCGCGGTACCATCCTACAATGAGCAGTTCTTC.